This TCR beta chain was recovered during a study of regulatory T cells in long-lasting Graves disease. As for time point: newly diagnosed GD, antithyroid drugs for less than 3 months. PBMCs provided the RNA from which the TCR library was made. Sequencing libraries for TCR beta were prepared with iRepertoire HTBI primers and Arm-PCR of CDR3 regions. TCRdb passed the multiplex PCR reads through MiXCR, listing each CDR3 protein once. This sample carries around 460,000 distinct CDR3 sequences, less than 15% of them seen once, and the ten largest clones take roughly 18%. This clonotype was seen many times. This CDR3 contains 17 residues. Germline CDR1 is MNHNS and CDR2 is SASEGT. V shed 8 bases, J shed 0 bases, and the junction held 11 bases outside the gene matches. The same sample was also used in a study of T cells in Graves' hyperthyroidism and ophthalmopathy.

The origin of this receptor is a woman aged 50 to 60 with Graves disease. This sample comprised peripheral blood mononuclear cells (PBMCs), obtained at new diagnosis, from a patient treated with antithyroid drugs. V usage is TRBV6-1 and J usage is TRBJ2-7; 12 positions agree with TRBD2. In DNA, the CDR3 is TGTGCCAGCCATACAGGGCTAGCGGGAGGGGGCTCCTACGAGCAGTACTTC. Translating gives CASHTGLAGGGSYEQYF.